This is a list of T cell receptor beta chains from one sample in a study of shared clonotypes between healthy human individuals. The table came from immunoSEQ multiplex PCR; TCRdb's copy has only in-frame clones and leaves some out. The sample gives roughly 490,000 clones, approximately 79% of which show up once; less than 15% is in the top ten. What was sequenced was PBMCs. These receptor sequences come from a woman in her thirties or forties in good health. Some clones in this sample may be carry-over from other donors' samples. Both conserved end residues are part of each CDR3. Only some rows state a clone size, as once, few, many or a class for expanded clones.

>TRBJ2-2|NA|TRBV27
CASSLNGYGELFF
>TRBJ2-1|NA|TRBV9
CASSVGGRGQDNEQFF
>TRBJ2-1|NA|TRBV7-9
CASSKLAGGYNEQFF
>TRBJ1-4|NA|TRBV10-3
CAIRRDINEKLFF
>TRBJ2-3|NA|TRBV7-9
CASSLGGTWDTQYF
>TRBJ2-7|few|TRBV29-1
CSVLRTGGGYEQYF
>TRBJ2-7|NA|TRBV11-2
CASSDQGYEQYF
>TRBJ1-5|NA|TRBV7-8
CASSLAGSQPQHF
>TRBJ2-3|once|TRBV25-1
CASSNTGGDTQYF
>TRBJ2-3|few|TRBV27
CASRAPFGDTQYF
>TRBJ1-5|NA|TRBV27
CASSLLGNQPQHF
>TRBJ1-4|few|TRBV1
CTSSHIQGTNEKLFF
>TRBJ2-3|NA|TRBV5-4
CASSPGLAGPTDTQYF
>TRBJ2-1|NA|TRBV7-6
CASSSVSFEQFF
>TRBJ2-6|NA|TRBV9
CASSRGTSGANVLTF
>TRBJ2-5|few|TRBV7-8
CASSSEASETQYF
>TRBJ2-1|NA|TRBV11-2
CASRQPSQRGEQFF
>TRBJ1-5|NA|TRBV19
CASRDTSNQPQHF
>TRBJ1-4|NA|TRBV5-1
CASSLLGQRNEKLFF
>TRBJ2-7|NA|TRBV5-4
CASSLRGPRYEQYF
>TRBJ2-2|NA|TRBV7-2
CASSSTSGRGTGELFF
>TRBJ2-1|NA|TRBV2
CASSDNRGAMNNEQFF
>TRBJ2-7|NA|TRBV27
CASREGVLAGDYEQYF
>TRBJ1-4|NA|TRBV5-6
CASSLRRVWGEKLFF
>NA|few|TRBV9
CASSVGTSGSSSYEQYF
>TRBJ2-7|once|TRBV30
CAWGSGGGEYF